The clone carrying this T cell receptor (beta chain) has only a few counts. Its antigen is unidentified. Germline V CDR1 and CDR2: GTSNPN, SVGIG (reference sequence). V lost 5 bases and J lost 7, with 15 bases in between. The CDR3 runs 13 residues. The PCR used 60 Vbeta and 13 Jbeta primers. Assay: immunoSEQ multiplex PCR; the TCRdb copy retains only in-frame clones and omits some. In the table there are fewer than 150,000 clones, approximately 83% of which are singletons. These data originate in a study of cytomegalovirus exposure and HLA in healthy donors. Findings of the study overall: The study listed some 160 cytomegalovirus-associated TCR beta chains. Presence/absence analyses assumed roughly uniform sequencing depth across donors, which may not hold.

The chain links TRBV30 to TRBJ1-5; TRBD1 might be the D (6 bases). This clonotype originated in a man aged 40-49 years in good health and CMV-seronegative. Sequenced input: PBMCs. This CDR3 reads CAWQIQGDQPQHF. The CDR3 DNA reads as TGTGCCTGGCAGATACAGGGTGACCAGCCCCAGCATTTT.